This entry describes one TCR beta chain. This sample stems from a study of T cell responses to AZD1222 COVID-19 vaccine. TCRdb's table, derived via immunoSEQ multiplex PCR, lists solely in-frame clones and lacks some. There are fewer than 90,000 clones in the sample; 75% to 95% occur only once, and approximately 10% lies in the top ten. The CDR3 runs to 13 residues. Germline V CDR1 and CDR2: SGHTA, FQGTGA. After removal of 5 bases from V and 5 bases from J, the junction contained 3 bases not matched to a gene. Sequencing used peripheral blood, obtained 28 days after the second AZD1222 dose. The sequence came from an adult who received the AZD1222 COVID-19 vaccine. The chain employs TRBV7-3 and TRBJ2-5; 9 nucleotides line up with TRBD1. The CDR3 nucleotides read TGTGCCAGCAGCCCAGGGACAGGGGAGACCCAGTACTTC. It codes for CASSPGTGETQYF. The variable domain in full, with the rest retrieved from reference TRBV7-3 and TRBJ2-5, is GAGVSQTPSNKVTEKGKYVELRCDPISGHTALYWYRQSLGQGPEFLIYFQGTGAADDSGLPNDRFFAVRPEGSVSTLKIQRTERGDSAVYLCASSPGTGETQYFGPGTRLLVL.